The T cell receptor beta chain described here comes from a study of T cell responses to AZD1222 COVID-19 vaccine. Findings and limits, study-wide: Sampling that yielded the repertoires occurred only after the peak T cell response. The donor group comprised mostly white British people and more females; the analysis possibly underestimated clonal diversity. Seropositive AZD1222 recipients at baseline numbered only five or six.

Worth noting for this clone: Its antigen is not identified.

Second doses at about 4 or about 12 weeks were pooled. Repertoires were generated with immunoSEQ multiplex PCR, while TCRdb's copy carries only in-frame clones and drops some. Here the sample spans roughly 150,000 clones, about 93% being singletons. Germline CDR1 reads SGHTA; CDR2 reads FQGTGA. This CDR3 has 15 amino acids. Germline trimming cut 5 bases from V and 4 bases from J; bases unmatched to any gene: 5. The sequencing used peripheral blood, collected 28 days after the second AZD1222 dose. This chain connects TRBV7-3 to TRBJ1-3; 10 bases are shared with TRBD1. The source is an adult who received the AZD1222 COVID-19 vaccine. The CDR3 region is CASSADRGPGNTIYF. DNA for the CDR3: TGTGCCAGCAGCGCAGACAGGGGGCCAGGAAACACCATATATTTT.